This T cell receptor beta chain stems from a study of cytomegalovirus exposure and HLA in healthy donors. Study-wide points: In a later analysis, TCR association rates varied by HLA locus: DRB1 most, HLA-C fewest.

To note about this clone: Its specificity is unknown.

The CDR3 is 15 amino acids. V was pared by 4 bases and J by 4 bases, with 4 bases of the junction left unmatched. Germline values: CDR1 SGHNT, CDR2 YENEEA. Primers: 60 Vbeta forward and 13 Jbeta reverse. Libraries were prepared by immunoSEQ multiplex PCR; TCRdb keeps only in-frame clonotypes and omits some of them. In total, the table holds about 200,000 clones. The receptor was derived from a girl aged 2-10 years in good health and CMV-seropositive. V gene TRBV11-3 combines with J gene TRBJ2-5; 12 bases agree with TRBD1. The sequenced material came from PBMCs. CDR3 region: CASSSGTGGAETQYF. The CDR3 DNA follows: TGTGCCAGCAGCTCCGGGACAGGGGGCGCAGAGACCCAGTACTTC.